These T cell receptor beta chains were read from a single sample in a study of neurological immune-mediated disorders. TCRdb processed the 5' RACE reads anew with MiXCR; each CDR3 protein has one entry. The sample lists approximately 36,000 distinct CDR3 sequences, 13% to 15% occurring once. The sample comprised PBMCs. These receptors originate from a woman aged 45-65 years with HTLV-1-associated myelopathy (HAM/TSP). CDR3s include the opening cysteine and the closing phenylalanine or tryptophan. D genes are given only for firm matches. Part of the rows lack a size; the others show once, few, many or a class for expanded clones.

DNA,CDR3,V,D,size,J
TGCGCCAGCAGCCAAGATCGCAACTATGGCTACACCTTC,CASSQDRNYGYTF,TRBV4-3,-,many,TRBJ1-2
TGTGCCAGGGCTGGACAGGACCAAGAGACCCAGTACTTC,CARAGQDQETQYF,TRBV2,TRBD1,few,TRBJ2-5
TGTGCCAGCAGTTACTCCCTAGCGGGGGTCGGTGAGACCCAGTACTTC,CASSYSLAGVGETQYF,TRBV6-6,TRBD2,many,TRBJ2-5
TGCAGTGCGCAGGAACAGACCAATGAGCAGTTCTTC,CSAQEQTNEQFF,TRBV20-1,-,many,TRBJ2-1
TGTGCCAGCAGCCTGGACTGGAACACTGAAGCTTTCTTT,CASSLDWNTEAFF,TRBV5-4,-,many,TRBJ1-1
TGTGCCAGCAGCCTACAACGGGGGAACACTGAAGCTTTCTTT,CASSLQRGNTEAFF,TRBV7-2,-,once,TRBJ1-1
TGTGCCAGCAGCTTCCGTGGTAACCAAGAGACCCAGTACTTC,CASSFRGNQETQYF,TRBV5-4,-,many,TRBJ2-5
TGTGCCAGCAGCTTAGAGGGGGCCCCCTACAATGAGCAGTTCTTC,CASSLEGAPYNEQFF,TRBV7-8,TRBD1,many,TRBJ2-1
TGCGCCAGCAGCCAAGTAGTGACTAGCAATCAGCCCCAGCATTTT,CASSQVVTSNQPQHF,TRBV4-1,-,many,TRBJ1-5
TGCGCCAGCACGAGGCGCATAGGGGGGGAGACCCAGTACTTC,CASTRRIGGETQYF,TRBV5-1,-,many,TRBJ2-5
TGCAGTGCTAGGGGACAGGGAAGTCAGCCCCAGCATTTT,CSARGQGSQPQHF,TRBV20-1,TRBD1,many,TRBJ1-5
TGTGCCTGGAGTAAGTGGGGGGCGGTTGAGCAGTTCTTC,CAWSKWGAVEQFF,TRBV30,-,few,TRBJ2-1
TGTGCCAGCAGTCAGGGACAGGGGCGGGAGCAGTACTTC,CASSQGQGREQYF,TRBV12-3/TRBV12-4,TRBD1,-,TRBJ2-7
TGTGCCAGTGCTAGGGAGTCCAATCAGCCCCAGCATTTT,CASARESNQPQHF,TRBV19,-,-,TRBJ1-5
TGCGCCAGCAGCTTGGGGACTAGCGATCCAGATACGCAGTATTTT,CASSLGTSDPDTQYF,TRBV5-1,TRBD2,many,TRBJ2-3
TGTGCCAGCACCTCCCAGCAGGGTAGTAATCAGCCCCAGCATTTT,CASTSQQGSNQPQHF,TRBV6-2/TRBV6-3,-,many,TRBJ1-5
TGTGCCAGCAGCGCCCTTTGGGGGGGCATTAACAATGAGCAGTTCTTC,CASSALWGGINNEQFF,TRBV5-6,-,many,TRBJ2-1
TGCAGTGCCAGTGGGGACTTAGATGAGCAGTTCTTC,CSASGDLDEQFF,TRBV20-1,-,many,TRBJ2-1
TGCGCCAGCAGCGAACAGGGGGGAGAGACCCAGTACTTC,CASSEQGGETQYF,TRBV5-1,TRBD1,many,TRBJ2-5
TGTGCCACCAGTGACACCGGGACACCCGGGGCCTTCGAGCAGTTCTTC,CATSDTGTPGAFEQFF,TRBV24-1,-,-,TRBJ2-1
TGCGCCAGCAGCCAGGGACAGGACCACTCACCCCTCCACTTT,CASSQGQDHSPLHF,TRBV5-1,TRBD1,many,TRBJ1-6
TGCAGCGCTCAGACTAGCGGGGGCTCCTACAATGAGCAGTTCTTC,CSAQTSGGSYNEQFF,TRBV29-1,TRBD2,many,TRBJ2-1
TGCGCCAGCAGCTTGGAGGCGGGCTTTAACTATGGCTACACCTTC,CASSLEAGFNYGYTF,TRBV5-1,-,many,TRBJ1-2
TGCGCCAGCAGCTCCGAACCCGGGACAGCCGATGAAGCTTTCTTT,CASSSEPGTADEAFF,TRBV5-1,TRBD1,-,TRBJ1-1
TGCGCCAGTCGATGGGAGGGACCGAACACCGGGGAGCTGTTTTTT,CASRWEGPNTGELFF,TRBV5-1,TRBD2,many,TRBJ2-2
TGTGCCAGCAGCGTCGTCAATCAGCCCCAGCATTTT,CASSVVNQPQHF,TRBV5-6,-,many,TRBJ1-5
TGTTCTAGCAGCACCGACGGGGCCCCCGGGGAGCTGTTTTTT,CSSSTDGAPGELFF,TRBV7-7,-,-,TRBJ2-2
TGCGCCAGCAGCCCATCATCGGTCGCGTTCTACGAGCAGTACTTC,CASSPSSVAFYEQYF,TRBV5-1,-,many,TRBJ2-7
TGTGCCGGAAACAGGGGGAGCCCGGAGACCCAGTACTTC,CAGNRGSPETQYF,TRBV7-8,TRBD1,many,TRBJ2-5
TGTGCCAGCAGTCCTACAGGGAAGGGGACCTATGGCTACACCTTC,CASSPTGKGTYGYTF,TRBV6-5,-,many,TRBJ1-2
TGTGCCAGCAGTTTATTGGCAGAAGAGACCCAGTACTTC,CASSLLAEETQYF,TRBV12-3/TRBV12-4,-,many,TRBJ2-5
TGTGCCAGCAGCTTGGGGTGGTTAGCGGGGACAGATACGCAGTATTTT,CASSLGWLAGTDTQYF,TRBV5-4,TRBD2,many,TRBJ2-3
TGTGCCAGCAGCGTAGACGCTGACAGCTTCTTCTATGGCTACACCTTC,CASSVDADSFFYGYTF,TRBV9,-,many,TRBJ1-2
TGCGCCAGCAGCTTGGGACAGTCGAACACCGGGGAGCTGTTTTTT,CASSLGQSNTGELFF,TRBV5-1,-,many,TRBJ2-2
TGTGCCAGCAGCCCCCTCAAGACTAGGGGGAACACCGGGGAGCTGTTTTTT,CASSPLKTRGNTGELFF,TRBV11-2,-,many,TRBJ2-2